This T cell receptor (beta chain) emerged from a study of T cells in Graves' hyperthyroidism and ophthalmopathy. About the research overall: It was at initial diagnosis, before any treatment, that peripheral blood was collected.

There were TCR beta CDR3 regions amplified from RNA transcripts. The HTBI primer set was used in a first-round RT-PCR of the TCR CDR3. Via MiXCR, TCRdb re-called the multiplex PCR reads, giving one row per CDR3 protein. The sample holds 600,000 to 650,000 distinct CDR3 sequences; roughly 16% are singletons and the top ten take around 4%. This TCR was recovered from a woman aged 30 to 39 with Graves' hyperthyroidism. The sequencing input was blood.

The CDR3 DNA reads TGCGCCAGCAGCCCCTGGACAGGGATTAACACCGGGGAGCTGTTTTTT. Its translation is CASSPWTGINTGELFF. This chain uses TRBV5-1 with TRBJ2-2; 8 bases align to TRBD1. The CDR3 has 16 amino acids. Germline V gene data show CDR1 as SGHRS and CDR2 as YFSETQ. V lost 4 bases and J lost 2; bases outside the gene matches: 7.